This T cell receptor (beta chain) stems from a study of T-cell memory formation after mild COVID-19. General study points: Day 15 to 85 contracting clones showed balanced CD4/CD8; later expanders leaned CD4+. For contracting clones, CD4+ ones sat mainly in CM and EM, CD8+ in EMRA. In pre-infection memory, a portion of responding clones appeared, which suggested that cross-reactive memory joined.

TCRdb re-analysed the 5' RACE reads in MiXCR, keeping a single row per CDR3 protein. The table records 200,000 to 250,000 distinct CDR3 sequences, 8% to 10% of them present only once. A word on this clonotype: Its antigen is currently unknown.

Sequences were obtained from PBMCs or a T cell subset sorted from them (not recorded which). The sequence was obtained from a young man who had mild COVID-19 (a few samples of this study predate the infection). Cell type and time point are not known.

The CDR3 DNA reads TGTGCCAGCAGCCCCAGGAGACAGTTGATGGAGACCCAGTACTTC. Translating gives CASSPRRQLMETQYF. V gene TRBV7-2 combines with J gene TRBJ2-5, with a tentative D call TRBD1 (5 bases). The CDR3 has 15 residues. CDR1 is SGHTA, CDR2 FQGNSA, per germline. V lost 5 bases, J lost 5 bases, and 18 bases lay in between. Supplemented by reference TRBV7-2 and TRBJ2-5, the full variable domain reads GAGVSQSPSNKVTEKGKDVELRCDPISGHTALYWYRQSLGQGLEFLIYFQGNSAPDKSGLPSDRFSAERTGGSVSTLTIQRTQQEDSAVYLCASSPRRQLMETQYFGPGTRLLVL.